This T cell receptor (beta chain) comes out of a study of blood T cell repertoires in COVID-19 (dated by TCRdb to the early 2020s). Study-wide context: Samples from collaborators originated in the United States, Italy and Spain and spanned both the acute and convalescent phases of COVID-19. The dataset comprised deeply sampled blood TCRbeta repertoires from subjects exposed to, actively infected with, or recovered from COVID-19. Samples were obtained from the ongoing ImmuneRACE study (first 160 participants) and from about 1,300 subjects provided by 6 global collaborators. The repertoires were released in a freely available public database intended as a resource for research on the immune response to SARS-CoV-2. Nearly every sample came with metadata listing a de-identified subject ID, COVID-19 status, age in years and sex. Where available, HLA class I and class II types were obtained from metadata supplied by the sample provider rather than from assay-based typing. The prospective study material was composed of cDNA or gDNA derived from T cells, B-cell-depleted T cells, or PBMCs. General findings and caveats noted by the study authors: The amount of clinical and demographic metadata varied by source and participant and was provided uncurated.

Enrolling through a virtual design, the prospective study's participants ranged in age from about 18 to 89 years and lived across roughly 24 United States geographic areas. In the prospective study, cohorts were assigned on the basis of participant-reported clinical history obtained from a screening survey and a study questionnaire. Recovered participants in ImmuneRACE Cohort 3 were defined as having two consecutive negative NP/OP PCR tests, clearance from a healthcare professional, or resolution of symptoms. Mobile phlebotomists in the prospective study collected whole blood, serum and a nasopharyngeal or oropharyngeal swab from every participant. Prospective study participants could optionally give additional blood draws and questionnaires over a 2-month period. Prospective study blood samples were shipped either frozen or at room temperature before DNA extraction. TCRbeta CDR3 regions were amplified from genomic DNA using the immunoSEQ Assay, a bias-controlled multiplex PCR. Processing in the source paper ran as follows. Within the assay, amplification of reference gene primers was used to estimate how many nucleated cells each sample contained. To quantify the absolute abundance of each unique TCRbeta CDR3 rearrangement, sequence reads were collapsed and filtered. Productive Simpson clonality was computed per sample as the square root of Simpson's diversity index over productive rearrangements. Sourced from immuneACCESS, this table was stored by TCRdb with only in-frame sequences that have V and J called. A share of the clones is absent; for the studies checked, an unresolved V gene accounts for under half, and the remainder has no known explanation. V, J and clone size are those of that table, while D and trimming were read from the DNA. The sample records around 370,000 clones, more than 75% of which are singletons. The ten largest clones capture 1.2% of the sample.

Remarks on this clone: The target of this receptor is not known. No qualities accompany the bases; no much larger clone lies one base away.

The CDR3, cysteine through phenylalanine, is 13 amino acids long. The entry retains the CDR3 DNA only, 39 bases that are in frame from base 1. V loses 3 bases of germline sequence and J loses 2 bases, and the interval between the two ends is 8 bases. From the germline V gene, CDR1 is LGHNA and CDR2 is YNFKEQ. The sequenced sample consisted of PBMCs or T cells enriched from blood (not recorded which). The receptor chain draws on TRBV4-2 and TRBJ2-7; the D region possibly corresponds to TRBD1 (6 bases align). The receptor was derived from a woman in her late teens or twenties who had recovered from COVID-19. The DNA is as follows: TGTGCCAGCAGCCAGACAGGAACCTACGAGCAGTACTTC. The translation is CASSQTGTYEQYF.